The source of this TCR beta chain is a study of beta chain features in type 1 diabetes. General study results and limits: Fewer junction insertions and more nucleotide deletions appeared in type 1 diabetes patients. In cDNA sequencing, cells with high TCR expression could be over-represented.

Sorting based on CD45RO/CCR7/CD25/CD127/CD95/CD27 separated CD4+ naive, central memory, regulatory and stem cell-like memory cells. With respect to this clone: Its antigen is still unknown.

Sequenced material consisted of expressed TCRB transcripts (all of the isolated RNA was reverse transcribed). Each sample of naive, central memory or regulatory T cells had, on average, about 3.57 million reads. Clones were sequenced by immunoSEQ multiplex PCR, and TCRdb holds only the in-frame ones, with some missing. The table lists about 930,000 clones, about 17% of them singletons. The V gene lost 0 bases and the J gene lost 7 bases, with 21 bases spanning the gap. CDR1 SEHNR and CDR2 FQNEAQ come from the germline V gene (reference sequence). This CDR3 spans 18 amino acids. Sequenced material: naive CD4+ T cells from blood. The chain carries TRBV7-9 and TRBJ1-4; D is perhaps TRBD1 (5 bases). This TCR was recovered from a woman between 18 and 30 years old in good health. The CDR3 here is CASSLALQAQGRSEKLFF. The CDR3 DNA is TGTGCCAGCAGCTTAGCGCTACAGGCTCAAGGTCGGTCTGAAAAACTGTTTTTT.